This T cell receptor beta chain was retrieved from a study of spatial heterogeneity in lung cancer. Study-level information: Those follow-up PBMC samples that were available underwent sequencing, at a median interval of approximately 22 months following resection.

V was pared by 2 bases and J by 2 bases, with 14 bases between. This CDR3 has 16 amino acids. From germline, CDR1 is SGHAT and CDR2 FQDESV (reference sequence). This clonotype has just a few counts. TCRdb called the 5' RACE reads again in MiXCR, with one record for every CDR3 protein. Here the sample spans 40,000 to 45,000 distinct CDR3 sequences, 20% to 25% being singletons. The time point here: blood at routine non-recurrence follow-up after resection. The material sequenced was PBMCs, taken at follow-up. This TCR came from a female donor with early-stage non-small cell lung cancer. The chain has TRBV11-1 and TRBJ2-3; weak D call: TRBD2 (5 bases). The CDR3 DNA follows: TGTGCCAGCAGCTTACAAGCGGACCGGTCCACAGATACGCAGTATTTT. The encoded protein is CASSLQADRSTDTQYF.